The source of this T cell receptor (beta chain) is a study of T-cell memory formation after mild COVID-19. Study summary: TCR clusters showed largely donor specificity. General observations from the study: The finding that pre-infection memory included some responding clones suggested that cross-reactive memory joined. Among clones contracting day 15 to 85, CD4/CD8 was balanced, whereas later expanders leaned CD4+.

5'RACE primed at constant segments yielded TCR alpha and TCR beta cDNA libraries bearing sample barcodes and UMIs. Each CDR3 protein gets one entry after TCRdb re-called the 5' RACE reads with MiXCR. This table holds 150,000 or so distinct CDR3 sequences, approximately 25% found once. This clonotype was detected a few times. Its antigen is currently unknown. This CDR3 contains 17 residues. Germline V gene lookup returns CDR1 SGHTA and CDR2 FQGNSA. Deletions cut 5 bases from V and 0 bases from J, with 17 bases between. This receptor was obtained from an adult woman who had mild COVID-19 (a few samples of this study predate the infection). Cell type and time point are not known. The chain couples TRBV7-2 to TRBJ2-1, with TRBD2 as a possible D gene (6 bases). Sequenced material: PBMCs or a T cell subset sorted from them (not recorded which). The CDR3 sequence is CASSPEWGEYSYNEQFF. In DNA, the CDR3 is TGTGCCAGCAGCCCTGAGTGGGGGGAGTACTCCTACAATGAGCAGTTCTTC.